This passage covers 10 T cell receptor beta chains from one sample sequenced in a study of blood T cell repertoires in COVID-19 (dated by TCRdb to about 2020). Library prep was done by the immunoSEQ multiplex PCR assay. This is the immuneACCESS table as TCRdb keeps it, with only in-frame sequences that have V and J called. A part of the clones is gone; compared with another copy, unresolved V genes explain less than half, and the rest is unexplained. Recorded for this sample are 28,000 or so clones; approximately 85% of them occurred a single time. The ten largest account for about 30% of the sample. Sample: peripheral blood. The receptors were gathered from a woman over 75 with COVID-19, enrolled during active disease.

The genes are TRBV9 and TRBJ2-2; 11 positions agree with TRBD2. Trimming took 0 bases from V and 0 from J; bases not matched to a gene: 4. Germline assignment: CDR1 SGDLS and CDR2 YYNGEE. The CDR3 contains 18 residues. This CDR3 is CASSVVSGGAANTGELFF. In DNA form, the CDR3 reads TGTGCCAGCAGCGTAGTTAGCGGGGGGGCCGCGAACACCGGGGAGCTGTTTTTT.

This rearrangement joins TRBV19 to TRBJ2-2; D may be TRBD2 (6 bases). The CDR3 sequence is 13 residues long. V was pared by 1 base and J by 7 bases, with 7 bases between. The germline CDR1 and CDR2 sequences are LNHDA and SQIVND (reference sequence). CDR3 DNA: TGTGCCAGTAGTATAGGGGGGGACGGGGAGCTGTTTTTT. This translates into CASSIGGDGELFF. The whole variable domain, filled in from reference TRBV19 and TRBJ2-2, reads DGGITQSPKYLFRKEGQNVTLSCEQNLNHDAMYWYRQDPGQGLRLIYYSQIVNDFQKGDIAEGYSVSREKKESFPLTVTSAQKNPTAFYLCASSIGGDGELFFGEGSRLTVL.

This clone has more than one count but fewer than ten. The V call is TRBV6-6, the J call TRBJ1-5; TRBD1 agrees at 7 bases. CDR3 length equals 19 residues. CDR1 and CDR2 from the germline V gene are MNHNY and SVGAGI (reference sequence). With V trimmed by 5 bases and J by 3 bases, 19 bases remained unmatched. CDR3 sequence reads: CASSPRGTGTEGPNQPQHF. The CDR3 DNA reads TGTGCCAGCAGTCCACGGGGTACCGGGACAGAAGGACCCAATCAGCCCCAGCATTTT.

This clone was seen more than once but under ten times. The V gene is TRBV19, the J gene TRBJ2-6, with TRBD2 as a possible D gene (6 bases). V was pared by 10 bases and J by 1 base, with 8 bases between. Germline CDR1 LNHDA, CDR2 SQIVND (reference sequence). CDR3 size: 13 residues. This chain's CDR3 is CATAGSGANVLTF. The CDR3, as DNA: TGTGCCACCGCGGGATCTGGGGCCAACGTCCTGACTTTC.

The rearrangement joins TRBV19 to TRBJ1-6; D may be TRBD1 (6 bases). The germline V gene encodes CDR1 LNHDA and CDR2 SQIVND (reference sequence). V was shortened by 8 bases and J by 10 bases, with 18 bases between the two germline ends. There are 14 residues in the CDR3. The CDR3 DNA reads as TGTGCCAGTTCTTCTGAGGGGGACCGATCACCCCTCCACTTT. Residues: CASSSEGDRSPLHF.

The chain couples TRBV3-1 (or the pseudogene TRBV3-2) to TRBJ2-1; 8 bases line up with TRBD2. CDR3 length: 16 amino acids. After removal of 4 bases from V and 9 bases from J, the junction contained 14 bases not matched to a gene. Germline assignment: CDR1 LGHDT and CDR2 YNNKEL (reference sequence). The CDR3 loop reads CASSLRVGGGWSEQFF. The CDR3 region has the DNA TGTGCCAGCAGCCTAAGGGTCGGCGGGGGGTGGAGTGAGCAGTTCTTC.

V and J are TRBV20-1 and TRBJ2-5, with 7 bases fitting TRBD1. Trimming cost V 3 bases and J 2 bases; bases outside gene matches: 12. CDR3 length: 16 amino acids. Germline V gene sequence: CDR1 DFQATT, CDR2 SNEGSKA (reference sequence). In DNA form, the CDR3 reads TGCAGTGCTAGTTCAACTCAGACAGGGTATCAAGAGACCCAGTACTTC. Translating gives CSASSTQTGYQETQYF.

The V call is TRBV19, the J call TRBJ2-4; 9 nucleotides align to TRBD1. V lost 3 bases, J lost 1 base, and 7 bases stayed unmatched. CDR1 and CDR2 from the germline V gene are LNHDA and SQIVND (reference sequence). The CDR3 length is 17 residues. Here the CDR3 DNA reads TGTGCCAGTAGTATGGACAGGGGTACCTCGGCCAAAAACATTCAGTACTTC. Translated: CASSMDRGTSAKNIQYF. Full variable domain (missing parts from reference TRBV19 and TRBJ2-4): DGGITQSPKYLFRKEGQNVTLSCEQNLNHDAMYWYRQDPGQGLRLIYYSQIVNDFQKGDIAEGYSVSREKKESFPLTVTSAQKNPTAFYLCASSMDRGTSAKNIQYFGAGTRLSVL.

This clone came up a few times. The chain uses TRBV27 and TRBJ2-7; weak D call: TRBD1 (6 bases). Trimming cost V 4 bases and J 6 bases, with 16 bases left between them. CDR1 MNHEY and CDR2 SMNVEV come from the germline V gene (reference sequence). CDR3 length: 14 residues. CDR3 loop: CASSSQGVGSEQYF. The CDR3 coding sequence is TGTGCCAGCAGTTCACAGGGCGTTGGATCCGAGCAGTACTTC.

The chain is built from TRBV25-1 and TRBJ1-1, with D possibly matching TRBD1 (5 bases). Germline V gene sequence: CDR1 MGHDK, CDR2 SYGVNS. The CDR3 consists of 13 residues. Trimming pared 3 bases from V and 7 bases from J, leaving 12 bases between. The CDR3 loop is CASSDLTGVEAFF. The CDR3 region has the DNA TGTGCCAGCAGTGATCTCACAGGAGTTGAAGCTTTCTTT.